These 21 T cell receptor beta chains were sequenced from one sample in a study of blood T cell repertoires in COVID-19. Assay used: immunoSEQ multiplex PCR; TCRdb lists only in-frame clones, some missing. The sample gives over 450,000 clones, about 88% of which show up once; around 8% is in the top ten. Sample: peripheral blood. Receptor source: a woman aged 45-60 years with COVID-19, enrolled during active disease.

In nucleotides, the CDR3 is TGTGCCAGTAGTATCGGTCAGGCTACGCAGTATTTT. It codes for CASSIGQATQYF. The rearrangement links TRBV19 to TRBJ2-3, with D unclear. V gave up 3 bases and J gave up 8 bases, with 9 bases separating them. The V gene's germline CDR1 is LNHDA and CDR2 SQIVND (reference sequence). CDR3 size: 12 residues. Combining the CDR3 with reference TRBV19 and TRBJ2-3 gives the whole variable domain DGGITQSPKYLFRKEGQNVTLSCEQNLNHDAMYWYRQDPGQGLRLIYYSQIVNDFQKGDIAEGYSVSREKKESFPLTVTSAQKNPTAFYLCASSIGQATQYFGPGTRLTVL.

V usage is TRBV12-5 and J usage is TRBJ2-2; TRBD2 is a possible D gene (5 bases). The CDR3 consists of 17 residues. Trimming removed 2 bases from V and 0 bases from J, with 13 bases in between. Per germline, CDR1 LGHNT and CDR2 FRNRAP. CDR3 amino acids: CASGLPLAYSNTGELFF. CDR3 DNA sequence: TGTGCTAGTGGTTTGCCCTTAGCGTATTCGAACACCGGGGAGCTGTTTTTT.

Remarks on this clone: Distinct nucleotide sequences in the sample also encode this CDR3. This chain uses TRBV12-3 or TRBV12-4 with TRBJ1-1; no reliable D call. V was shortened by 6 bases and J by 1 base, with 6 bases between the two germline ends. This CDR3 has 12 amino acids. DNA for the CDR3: TGTGCCAGCAGCCACAGGAACACTGAAGCTTTCTTT. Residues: CASSHRNTEAFF.

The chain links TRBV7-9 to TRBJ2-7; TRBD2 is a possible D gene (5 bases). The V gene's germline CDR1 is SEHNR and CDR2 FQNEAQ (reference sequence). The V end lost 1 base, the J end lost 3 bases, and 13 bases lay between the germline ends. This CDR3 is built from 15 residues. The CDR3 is CASSLGNDGIYEQYF. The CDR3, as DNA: TGTGCCAGCAGCTTAGGGAACGACGGGATCTACGAGCAGTACTTC.

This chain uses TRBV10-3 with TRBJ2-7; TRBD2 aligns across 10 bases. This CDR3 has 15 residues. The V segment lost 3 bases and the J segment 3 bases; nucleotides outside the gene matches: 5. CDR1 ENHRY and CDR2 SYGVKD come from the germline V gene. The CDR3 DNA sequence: TGTGCCATCAGTGATTCTAGCGGGGGCATCTACGAGCAGTACTTC. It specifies CAISDSSGGIYEQYF.

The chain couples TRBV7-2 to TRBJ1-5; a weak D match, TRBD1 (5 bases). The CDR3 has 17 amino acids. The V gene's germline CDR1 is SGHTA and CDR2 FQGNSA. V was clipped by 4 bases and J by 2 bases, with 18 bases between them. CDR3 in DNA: TGTGCCAGCAGCTCCCCACCAGGGAGGGAGGGCAATCAGCCCCAGCATTTT. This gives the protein CASSSPPGREGNQPQHF.

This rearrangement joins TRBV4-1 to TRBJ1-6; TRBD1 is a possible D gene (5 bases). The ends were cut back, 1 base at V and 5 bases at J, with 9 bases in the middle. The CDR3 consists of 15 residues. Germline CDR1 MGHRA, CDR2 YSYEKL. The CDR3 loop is CASSQALTDNSPLHF. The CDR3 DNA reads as TGCGCCAGCAGCCAAGCGTTGACAGATAATTCACCCCTCCACTTT.

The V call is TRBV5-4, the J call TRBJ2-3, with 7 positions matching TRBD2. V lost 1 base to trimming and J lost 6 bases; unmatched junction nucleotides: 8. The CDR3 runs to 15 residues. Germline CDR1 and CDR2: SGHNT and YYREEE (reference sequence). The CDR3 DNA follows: TGTGCCAGCAGCTTGACCCCTGCGGGGGAGGATACGCAGTATTTT. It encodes CASSLTPAGEDTQYF.

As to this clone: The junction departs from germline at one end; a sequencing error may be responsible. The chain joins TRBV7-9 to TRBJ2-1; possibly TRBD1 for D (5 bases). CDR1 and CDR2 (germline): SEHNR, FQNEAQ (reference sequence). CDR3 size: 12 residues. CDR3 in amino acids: CASSRLGASTLF. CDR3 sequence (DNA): TGTGCCAGCAGCAGATTAGGGGCAAGTACCCTCTTC.

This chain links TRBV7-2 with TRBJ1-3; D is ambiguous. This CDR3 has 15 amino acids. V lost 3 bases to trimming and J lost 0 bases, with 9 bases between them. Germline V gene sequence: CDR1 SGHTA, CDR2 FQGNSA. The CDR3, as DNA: TGTGCCAGCAGCTTGGTCGCAGGCTCTGGAAACACCATATATTTT. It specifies CASSLVAGSGNTIYF. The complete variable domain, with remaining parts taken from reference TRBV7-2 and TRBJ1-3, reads GAGVSQSPSNKVTEKGKDVELRCDPISGHTALYWYRQSLGQGLEFLIYFQGNSAPDKSGLPSDRFSAERTGGSVSTLTIQRTQQEDSAVYLCASSLVAGSGNTIYFGEGSWLTVV.

CDR3: CASRSGGISPLHF. The DNA for the CDR3 is TGTGCCAGTAGGTCCGGGGGAATTTCACCCCTCCACTTT. This chain connects TRBV19 to TRBJ1-6; D perhaps matches TRBD1 (5 bases). V was cut by 6 bases and J by 9 bases, with 12 bases left in between. Germline CDR1 is LNHDA and CDR2 is SQIVND (reference sequence). CDR3 size: 13 residues.

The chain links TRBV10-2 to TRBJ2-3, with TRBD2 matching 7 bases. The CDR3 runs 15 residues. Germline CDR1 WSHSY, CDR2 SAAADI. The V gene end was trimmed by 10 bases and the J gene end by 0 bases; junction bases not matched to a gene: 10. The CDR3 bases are TGCGCCACCCCCGTGGGGGGGTGGAGCACAGATACGCAGTATTTT. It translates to CATPVGGWSTDTQYF.

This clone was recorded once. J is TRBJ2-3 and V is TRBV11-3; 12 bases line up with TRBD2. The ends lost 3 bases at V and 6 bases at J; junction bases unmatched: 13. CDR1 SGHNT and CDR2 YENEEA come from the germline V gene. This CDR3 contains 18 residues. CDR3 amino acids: CASSLGELAGGHHDTQYF. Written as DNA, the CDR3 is TGTGCCAGCAGCTTGGGAGAGCTAGCGGGGGGGCACCATGATACGCAGTATTTT.

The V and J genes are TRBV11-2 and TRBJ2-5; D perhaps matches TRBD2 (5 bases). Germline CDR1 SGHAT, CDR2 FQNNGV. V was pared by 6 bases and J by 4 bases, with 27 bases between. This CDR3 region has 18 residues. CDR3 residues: CASRSVGVASVEGETQYF. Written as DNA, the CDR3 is TGTGCCAGCAGATCTGTCGGGGTAGCCTCTGTTGAAGGAGAGACCCAGTACTTC.

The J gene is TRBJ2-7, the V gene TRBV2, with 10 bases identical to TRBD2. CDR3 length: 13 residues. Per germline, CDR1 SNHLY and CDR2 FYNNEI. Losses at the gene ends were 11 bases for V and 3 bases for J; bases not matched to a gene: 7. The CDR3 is CAGALAGNYEQYF. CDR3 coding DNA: TGTGCCGGCGCACTAGCGGGGAACTACGAGCAGTACTTC.

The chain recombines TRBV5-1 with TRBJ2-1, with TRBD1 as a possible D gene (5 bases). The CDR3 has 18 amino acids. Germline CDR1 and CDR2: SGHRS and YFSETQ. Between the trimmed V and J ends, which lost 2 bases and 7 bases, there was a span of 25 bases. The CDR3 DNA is TGCGCCAGCAGCTTTACGCCCAGGCAGGGCGCGGAACGGAATGAGCAGTTCTTC. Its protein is CASSFTPRQGAERNEQFF.

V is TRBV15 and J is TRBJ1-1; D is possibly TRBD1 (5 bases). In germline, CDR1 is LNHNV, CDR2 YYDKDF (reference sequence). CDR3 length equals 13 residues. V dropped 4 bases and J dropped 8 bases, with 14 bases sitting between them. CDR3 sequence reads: CATSITRDGEAFF. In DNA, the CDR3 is TGTGCCACCAGCATTACCAGGGATGGGGAAGCTTTCTTT. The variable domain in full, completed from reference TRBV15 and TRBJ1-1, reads DAMVIQNPRYQVTQFGKPVTLSCSQTLNHNVMYWYQQKSSQAPKLLFHYYDKDFNNEADTPDNFQSRRPNTSFCFLDIRSPGLGDTAMYLCATSITRDGEAFFGQGTRLTVV.

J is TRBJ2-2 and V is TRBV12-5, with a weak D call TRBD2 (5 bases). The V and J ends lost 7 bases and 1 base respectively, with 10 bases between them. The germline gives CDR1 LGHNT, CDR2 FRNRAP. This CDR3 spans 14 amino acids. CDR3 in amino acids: CASAWGENTGELFF. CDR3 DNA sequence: TGTGCTAGTGCTTGGGGAGAGAACACCGGGGAGCTGTTTTTT.

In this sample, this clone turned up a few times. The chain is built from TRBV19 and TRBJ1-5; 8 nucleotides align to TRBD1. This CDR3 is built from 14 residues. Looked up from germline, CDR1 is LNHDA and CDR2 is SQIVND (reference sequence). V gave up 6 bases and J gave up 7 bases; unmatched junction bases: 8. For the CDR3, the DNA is TGTGCCAGTAGCACGCAGGGGGCCGCGCAGCCCCAGCATTTT. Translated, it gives CASSTQGAAQPQHF.

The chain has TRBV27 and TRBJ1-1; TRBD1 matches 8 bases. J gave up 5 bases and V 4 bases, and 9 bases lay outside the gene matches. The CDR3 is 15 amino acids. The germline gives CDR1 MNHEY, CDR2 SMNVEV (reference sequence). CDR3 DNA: TGTGCCAGCAGTTCCCGGCAGGGGGCCCTTACTGAAGCTTTCTTT. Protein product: CASSSRQGALTEAFF.

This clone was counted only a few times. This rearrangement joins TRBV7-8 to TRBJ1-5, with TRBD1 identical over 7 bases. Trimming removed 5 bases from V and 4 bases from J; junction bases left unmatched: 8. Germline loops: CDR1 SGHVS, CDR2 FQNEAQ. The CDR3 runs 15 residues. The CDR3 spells CASSPTATGNQPQHF. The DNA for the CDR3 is TGTGCCAGCAGCCCCACTGCGACAGGGAATCAGCCCCAGCATTTT.